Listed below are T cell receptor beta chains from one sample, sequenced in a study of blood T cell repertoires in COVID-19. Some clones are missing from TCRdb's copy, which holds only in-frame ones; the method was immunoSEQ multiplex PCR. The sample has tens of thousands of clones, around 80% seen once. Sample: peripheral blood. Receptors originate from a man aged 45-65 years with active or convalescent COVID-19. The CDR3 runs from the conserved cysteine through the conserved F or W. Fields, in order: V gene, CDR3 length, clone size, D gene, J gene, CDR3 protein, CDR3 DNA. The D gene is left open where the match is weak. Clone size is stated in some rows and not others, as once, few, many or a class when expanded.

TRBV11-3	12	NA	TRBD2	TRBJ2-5	CASSLGEGTQYF	TGTGCCAGCAGCTTAGGGGAGGGGACCCAGTACTTC
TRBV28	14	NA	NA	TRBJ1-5	CASISLPRNQPQHF	TGTGCCAGCATCTCCCTACCCCGGAATCAGCCCCAGCATTTT
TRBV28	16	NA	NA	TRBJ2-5	CASSRTTAPQQGTQYF	TGTGCCAGCAGCCGTACGACAGCCCCGCAACAAGGGACCCAGTACTTC
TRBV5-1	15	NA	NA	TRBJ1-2	CASSLLSATRYGYTF	TGCGCCAGCAGCTTACTGTCAGCGACCCGCTATGGCTACACCTTC
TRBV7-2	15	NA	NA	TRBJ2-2	CASSSQGPNTGELFF	TGTGCCAGCAGCTCTCAGGGGCCGAACACCGGGGAGCTGTTTTTT
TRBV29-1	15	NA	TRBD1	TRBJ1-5	CSVGQGANGNQPQHF	TGCAGCGTGGGACAGGGGGCTAATGGCAATCAGCCCCAGCATTTT
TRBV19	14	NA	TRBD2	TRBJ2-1	CASKISGGKNEQFF	TGTGCCAGTAAGATTAGCGGGGGGAAGAATGAGCAGTTCTTC
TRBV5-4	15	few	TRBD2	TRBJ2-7	CASSFPSGGRYEQYF	TGTGCCAGCAGCTTTCCCAGCGGGGGCCGGTACGAGCAGTACTTC
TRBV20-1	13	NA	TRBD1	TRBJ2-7	CSASTGGSYEQYF	TGCAGTGCTAGTACAGGGGGAAGCTACGAGCAGTACTTC
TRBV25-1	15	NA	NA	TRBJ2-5	CASSPPGHAQETQYF	TGTGCCAGCAGTCCCCCGGGACACGCCCAAGAGACCCAGTACTTC
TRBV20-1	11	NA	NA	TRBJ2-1	CSASMRYEQFF	TGCAGTGCTAGTATGCGCTATGAGCAGTTCTTC
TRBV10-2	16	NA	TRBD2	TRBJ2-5	CASSEISLAGGGTQYF	TGCGCCAGCAGTGAGATAAGTCTAGCGGGGGGAGGGACCCAGTACTTC
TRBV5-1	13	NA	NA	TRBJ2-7	CASSLPQVYEQYF	TGCGCCAGCAGCTTGCCACAGGTCTACGAGCAGTACTTC
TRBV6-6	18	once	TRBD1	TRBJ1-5	CASSRRIWTGNSNQPQHF	TGTGCCAGCAGTCGTCGGATCTGGACAGGGAATAGCAATCAGCCCCAGCATTTT
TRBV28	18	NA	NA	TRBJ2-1	CASSSDRQGGSYYNEQFF	TGTGCCAGCAGTTCAGATCGACAGGGAGGTTCCTACTACAATGAGCAGTTCTTC
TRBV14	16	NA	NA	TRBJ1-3	CASSHLGQYSGNTIYF	TGTGCCAGCAGCCACCTCGGACAGTACTCTGGAAACACCATATATTTT
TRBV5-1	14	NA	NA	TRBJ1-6	CASSLGQGSSPLHF	TGCGCCAGCAGCTTGGGGCAGGGGAGTTCACCCCTCCACTTT
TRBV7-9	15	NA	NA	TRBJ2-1	CASSLGGPRNNEQFF	TGTGCCAGCAGCTTGGGGGGGCCGCGCAACAATGAGCAGTTCTTC
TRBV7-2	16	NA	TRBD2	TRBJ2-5	CASSPHSGGYQETQYF	TGTGCCAGCAGCCCACATAGCGGGGGGTACCAAGAGACCCAGTACTTC
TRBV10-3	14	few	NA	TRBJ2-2	CAISSPGVTGELFF	TGTGCCATCAGCAGCCCAGGGGTCACCGGGGAGCTGTTTTTT
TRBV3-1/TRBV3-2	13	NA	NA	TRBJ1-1	CASSQGMGRGAFF	TGTGCCAGCAGCCAAGGAATGGGGCGCGGAGCTTTCTTT
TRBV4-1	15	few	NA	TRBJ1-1	CASSQKGGVNTEAFF	TGCGCCAGCAGCCAAAAAGGGGGAGTGAACACTGAAGCTTTCTTT
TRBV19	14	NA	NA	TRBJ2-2	CASSKSGEGGELFF	TGTGCCAGTAGTAAGTCCGGAGAAGGCGGGGAGCTGTTTTTT
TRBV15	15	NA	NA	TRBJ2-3	CATSRDKTVTQGQYF	TGTGCCACCAGCAGAGATAAGACGGTTACACAGGGGCAGTATTTT
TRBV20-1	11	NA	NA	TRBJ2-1	CSARLRGEQFF	TGCAGTGCTAGACTTAGAGGTGAGCAGTTCTTC
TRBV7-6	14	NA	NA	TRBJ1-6	CASSLTQLNSPLHF	TGTGCCAGCAGCTTAACACAGCTTAATTCACCCCTCCACTTT
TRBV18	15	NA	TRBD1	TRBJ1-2	CASSPGQGVDYGYTF	TGTGCCAGCTCACCCGGACAGGGGGTGGACTATGGCTACACCTTC
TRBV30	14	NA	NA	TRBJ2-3	CASPRGRGTDTQYF	TGTGCTTCCCCCCGGGGAAGGGGCACAGATACGCAGTATTTT